This record looks at one T cell receptor (beta chain) sequence and its context. The antigen remains undetermined. This sample is drawn from a study of STAT5B mutations in CD4+ large granular lymphocyte leukemia. Study findings and constraints: Main leukemic clonotypes were patient-specific, but 20% to 25% appeared at low frequency elsewhere. TRBV06-family usage was enriched in top patient clones (8/27) versus controls (2/35).

This CDR3 has 16 residues. V was clipped by 4 bases and J by 2 bases, with 15 bases between them. Germline CDR1 and CDR2: MNHNS and SASEGT. Profiled with immunoSEQ multiplex PCR; TCRdb holds only in-frame clones, not every one. The repertoire includes about 30,000 clones, roughly three quarters of them detected once, and under 2.5% sits in the top ten. The chain couples TRBV6-1 to TRBJ1-5; no clear D. The receptor was derived from a human donor in good health. Input material: CD4+ T cells from blood buffy coats. CDR3 region: CASSGRQGFGNQPQHF. CDR3 sequence (DNA): TGTGCCAGCAGTGGTAGACAAGGCTTTGGCAATCAGCCCCAGCATTTT.